The sample holds one count of the clone carrying this T cell receptor (beta chain). As yet, its antigen is unknown. Germline lookup yields CDR1 LNHNV and CDR2 YYDKDF (reference sequence). V shed 2 bases and J 1 base; nucleotides not matched to a gene: 6. The CDR3 contains 18 residues. This sample was included in a study of cytomegalovirus exposure and HLA in healthy donors. Study findings and constraints: A few chains tied to CMV proved CMV antigen-specific in vitro. A later analysis reportedly found fewer N-insertions in an Asian-associated ancestry cluster than the approximately 660-donor mean.

The primer mix had 60 Vbeta and 13 Jbeta primers. The data were produced by immunoSEQ multiplex PCR, yet TCRdb's version contains in-frame clones alone and is incomplete. This table has fewer than 200,000 clones, around four fifths appearing once. The sample taken for sequencing was PBMCs. The V and J genes are TRBV15 and TRBJ1-5; 12 positions agree with TRBD1. The clonotype comes from a man younger than 40 in good health and CMV-seronegative. CDR3 DNA: TGTGCCACCAGCAGACCGGGGACAGGGGGCTTAAGCAATCAGCCCCAGCATTTT. Its protein product is CATSRPGTGGLSNQPQHF.